This entry lists 30 T cell receptor beta chains sequenced from one sample in a study of Ad26.COV2.S vaccination and SARS-CoV-2 variants. Using immunoSEQ multiplex PCR, the repertoire was profiled, and TCRdb retains in-frame clones only, with some absent. The sample has some 410,000 clones, about 90% seen once. The treatment denotes: around 19 received Ad26.COV2.S at low or high dose, single or two shots; 5 received placebo; per-sample allocation not given. All samples were drawn on day 63, counting from the first vaccine or placebo injection. The sequenced sample was peripheral blood, obtained in a trial of Ad26.COV2.S vaccine versus placebo. These TCRs come from a person aged 18-65 years who received the Ad26.COV2.S COVID-19 vaccine or a placebo.

This chain uses TRBV3-1 (or the pseudogene TRBV3-2) with TRBJ2-4, with 8 bases lining up with TRBD2. Germline values: CDR1 LGHDT, CDR2 YNNKEL (reference sequence). CDR3 length: 15 residues. V shed 1 base and J 4 bases; nucleotides not matched to a gene: 3. CDR3 DNA: TGTGCCAGCAGCCAAGTCGCTAGCGGGAAAAACATTCAGTACTTC. This encodes CASSQVASGKNIQYF.

This clone was seen more than once but under ten times. The chain links TRBV21-1 to TRBJ1-1; TRBD1 is the table's D call and was not checked against the DNA. TRBV21-1 is an annotated pseudogene. There are 14 residues in the CDR3. In DNA form, the CDR3 reads TGTGCCAGCAGCACAACCACAGGGGAGGTGGTAGCTTTCTTT. It translates to CASSTTTGEVVAFF.

The rearrangement links TRBV5-6 to TRBJ1-4; tentatively, D is TRBD1 (5 bases). CDR1 is SGHDT and CDR2 is YYEEEE in the germline V gene. Trimming removed 4 bases from V and 7 bases from J, with 20 bases in between. The CDR3 has 16 residues. The CDR3 is CASSKGGSGVFEKLFF. The DNA of the CDR3 is TGTGCCAGCAGCAAGGGAGGGTCGGGGGTCTTTGAAAAACTGTTTTTT.

The chain is built from TRBV30 and TRBJ1-2; weak D call: TRBD1 (5 bases). CDR1 GTSNPN and CDR2 SVGIG come from the germline V gene (reference sequence). The CDR3 is 16 residues long. The germline V and J ends were trimmed by 1 base and 7 bases, with 22 bases remaining between them. CDR3: CAWSADLRGRVGGYTF. The CDR3 nucleotides are TGTGCCTGGAGTGCCGATTTGCGCGGCAGGGTAGGTGGCTACACCTTC.

V and J are TRBV9 and TRBJ1-3; perhaps TRBD1 as D (6 bases). The CDR3 has 16 residues. Trimming cost V 4 bases and J 3 bases, with 17 bases left between them. The germline CDR1 and CDR2 sequences are SGDLS and YYNGEE. The CDR3 nucleotides are TGTGCCAGCAGCCCCGAAAGGGGGGCGATTGGAAACACCATATATTTT. Its translation: CASSPERGAIGNTIYF.

This chain links TRBV4-1 with TRBJ2-3; D call uncertain. The length of the CDR3 is 10 residues. Looked up from germline, CDR1 is MGHRA and CDR2 is YSYEKL. The V gene lost 4 bases and the J gene lost 7 bases, with 3 bases spanning the gap. CDR3 in amino acids: CASSPNTQYF. CDR3 bases: TGCGCCAGCAGCCCGAATACGCAGTATTTT.

This chain joins TRBV11-2 and TRBJ2-7, with D unresolved. The V gene lost 1 base and the J gene lost 2 bases, with 9 bases spanning the gap. Germline V gives CDR1 SGHAT, CDR2 FQNNGV. The CDR3 spans 14 residues. The CDR3 bases are TGTGCCAGCAGCTTAGGTGTCCGAGCCTACGAGCAGTACTTC. It is translated as CASSLGVRAYEQYF. The full variable domain, its missing parts supplied by reference TRBV11-2 and TRBJ2-7, is EAGVAQSPRYKIIEKRQSVAFWCNPISGHATLYWYQQILGQGPKLLIQFQNNGVVDDSQLPKDRFSAERLKGVDSTLKIQPAKLEDSAVYLCASSLGVRAYEQYFGPGTRLTVT.

The rearrangement links TRBV6-2 or TRBV6-3 to TRBJ2-7, with 7 bases aligning to TRBD1. Germline CDR1 and CDR2: MNHEY and SVGEGT. The junction had 5 bases not matched to a gene; V was cut back by 2 bases and J by 13 bases. The CDR3 extends over 11 amino acids. The CDR3 here is CASSYETGRYF. The CDR3 bases are TGTGCCAGCAGTTACGAGACAGGGAGATACTTC.

V and J are TRBV4-3 and TRBJ1-2; D not resolved. The CDR3 length is 14 residues. V lost 0 bases and J 4 bases, leaving 9 bases between the germline ends. Germline CDR1 reads LGHNA; CDR2 reads YSLEER. CDR3 bases: TGCGCCAGCAGCCAAGAACGGGCAGGCTATGGCTACACCTTC. It encodes CASSQERAGYGYTF.

A single count supports this clone. The CDR3 nucleotides are TGTGCCATCAGCCCACAGGGGACTAGCGCAGGGGATACGCAGTATTTT. Encoded protein: CAISPQGTSAGDTQYF. The rearrangement joins TRBV10-3 to TRBJ2-3; 10 bases agree with TRBD2. V was pared by 6 bases and J by 6 bases, with 12 bases of the junction left unmatched. Per the germline V gene, CDR1 is ENHRY and CDR2 is SYGVKD. This CDR3 is 16 amino acids long.

This chain links TRBV5-4 with TRBJ1-6; D may be TRBD1 (6 bases). V gave up 0 bases and J gave up 6 bases, with 10 bases separating them. Looked up from germline, CDR1 is SGHNT and CDR2 is YYREEE (reference sequence). CDR3 length: 15 amino acids. CDR3 sequence reads: CASSLAQGANSPLHF. Written as DNA, the CDR3 is TGTGCCAGCAGCTTGGCACAGGGTGCTAATTCACCCCTCCACTTT. Combining the CDR3 with reference TRBV5-4 and TRBJ1-6 gives the whole variable domain ETGVTQSPTHLIKTRGQQVTLRCSSQSGHNTVSWYQQALGQGPQFIFQYYREEENGRGNFPPRFSGLQFPNYSSELNVNALELDDSALYLCASSLAQGANSPLHFGNGTRLTVT.

The sample holds a few counts of this clone. V usage is TRBV9 and J usage is TRBJ2-2, with a possible D match to TRBD1 (6 bases). The CDR3 has 15 amino acids. Germline CDR1 is SGDLS and CDR2 is YYNGEE. The V and J ends lost 3 bases and 2 bases respectively, with 11 bases between them. The CDR3: CASSEWDTNTGELFF. The CDR3 DNA reads TGTGCCAGCAGCGAATGGGACACCAACACCGGGGAGCTGTTTTTT.

The gene calls are TRBV15 and TRBJ1-2; 11 bases align to TRBD1. Looked up from germline, CDR1 is LNHNV and CDR2 is YYDKDF (reference sequence). V dropped 6 bases and J dropped 2; count of bases not matched to a gene: 8. The CDR3 has 16 amino acids. The CDR3 region has the DNA TGTGCCACCAGGGGACAGGGGGGGGTCTCCAACTATGGCTACACCTTC. The encoded protein is CATRGQGGVSNYGYTF.

The chain is built from TRBV6-2 or TRBV6-3 and TRBJ2-3; D is perhaps TRBD1 (5 bases). V lost 4 bases to trimming and J lost 2 bases, with 19 bases between them. There are 17 residues in the CDR3. Germline lookup yields CDR1 MNHEY and CDR2 SVGEGT. The CDR3 spells CASSWWIGDRNTDTQYF. The DNA of the CDR3 is TGTGCCAGCAGTTGGTGGATTGGCGACAGAAACACAGATACGCAGTATTTT.

The chain combines TRBV11-2 with TRBJ2-7, with 10 bases fitting TRBD1. In germline, CDR1 is SGHAT, CDR2 FQNNGV. V lost 1 base, J lost 3 bases, and 3 bases stayed unmatched. The CDR3 loop spans 15 amino acids. The CDR3 loop reads CASSLVGTGVYEQYF. CDR3 bases: TGTGCCAGCAGCTTAGTTGGGACAGGGGTCTACGAGCAGTACTTC.

The rearrangement joins TRBV4-3 to TRBJ1-2, with a tentative D call TRBD1 (5 bases). Germline CDR1 and CDR2: LGHNA and YSLEER. Trimming took off 0 bases at V and 4 bases at J, with 15 bases between the two ends. The CDR3 runs to 16 residues. The CDR3 nucleotides read TGCGCCAGCAGCCAAGATTATGGGGCAGGTACCTATGGCTACACCTTC. It yields the protein CASSQDYGAGTYGYTF.

The chain employs TRBV18 and TRBJ2-7; TRBD1 is a possible D gene (6 bases). Germline values: CDR1 KGHSH, CDR2 LQKENI. Trimming left V 0 bases short and J 3 bases short, with 9 bases between. The CDR3 loop spans 14 amino acids. The CDR3 nucleotides are TGTGCCAGCTCACCACCGTTAGGGGGCTACGAGCAGTACTTC. Encoded protein: CASSPPLGGYEQYF.

The chain carries TRBV4-2 and TRBJ2-2, with 11 bases aligning to TRBD2. This CDR3 comprises 15 residues. V was clipped by 3 bases and J by 3 bases; unmatched bases: 0. Germline V CDR1 and CDR2: LGHNA, YNFKEQ. The CDR3 DNA reads as TGTGCCAGCAGCCAGACTAGCGGGGACACCGGGGAGCTGTTTTTT. Amino acid sequence: CASSQTSGDTGELFF.

With respect to this clone: Other DNA sequences in the sample encode the same CDR3. This chain joins TRBV6-5 and TRBJ1-2, with TRBD1 matching over 8 bases. CDR3 length equals 14 residues. Germline V gene sequence: CDR1 MNHEY, CDR2 SVGAGI. The junction had 4 bases not matched to a gene; V was cut back by 3 bases and J by 4 bases. This CDR3 reads CASSYSQGGYGYTF. The CDR3 bases are TGTGCCAGCAGTTATTCACAGGGGGGCTATGGCTACACCTTC.

The chain recombines TRBV6-5 with TRBJ2-2; TRBD1 is a possible D gene (6 bases). CDR1 and CDR2 from the germline V gene are MNHEY and SVGAGI. The V gene lost 6 bases and the J gene lost 3 bases, with 14 bases spanning the gap. The CDR3 contains 15 residues. DNA of the CDR3: TGTGCCAGCAGCCTCGAACAGGGTTACACCGGGGAGCTGTTTTTT. It codes for CASSLEQGYTGELFF.

This chain uses TRBV6-5 with TRBJ1-1; TRBD1 matches at 12 bases. Looked up from germline, CDR1 is MNHEY and CDR2 is SVGAGI. The J segment lost 4 bases and the V segment lost 6 bases, leaving 6 bases of the junction unmatched. The CDR3 is made up of 15 amino acids. The CDR3 loop reads CASRWDRGHRTEAFF. The CDR3 DNA sequence: TGTGCCAGCAGGTGGGACAGGGGGCATCGCACTGAAGCTTTCTTT.

V is TRBV18 and J is TRBJ2-1; 7 nucleotides agree with TRBD2. Per the germline V gene, CDR1 is KGHSH and CDR2 is LQKENI. The CDR3 runs 17 residues. Germline trimming cut 1 base from V and 7 bases from J; bases unmatched to any gene: 13. CDR3 sequence reads: CASSPLPSSGGTNEQFF. The CDR3 region has the DNA TGTGCCAGCTCACCACTTCCATCCTCCGGGGGGACGAATGAGCAGTTCTTC.

This clone was counted a single time. V is TRBV12-3 or TRBV12-4 and J is TRBJ1-2, with no clear D. The CDR3 totals 13 residues. V gave up 5 bases and J gave up 4 bases, with 11 bases separating them. The CDR3 reads CASSLRSFYGYTF. CDR3 nucleotide sequence: TGTGCCAGCAGTCTTAGATCCTTCTATGGCTACACCTTC.

CDR3 in DNA: TGTGCCAGCAGGGACGGACTTGGAGGACGCAGAGAGACCCAGTACTTC. Translating gives CASRDGLGGRRETQYF. The V gene is TRBV25-1, the J gene TRBJ2-5; possibly TRBD2 for D (5 bases). The V end was cut by 6 bases, the J end by 4 bases, with 21 bases between. The CDR3 is 16 residues long. Germline V gives CDR1 MGHDK, CDR2 SYGVNS.

J is TRBJ2-1 and V is TRBV9; a weak D match, TRBD1 (6 bases). CDR1 is SGDLS and CDR2 is YYNGEE in the germline V gene. The CDR3 loop spans 17 amino acids. The V and J ends lost 0 bases and 6 bases respectively, with 19 bases between them. The CDR3 spells CASSVGRGRGTFNEQFF. For the CDR3, the DNA is TGTGCCAGCAGCGTAGGGAGAGGCAGGGGAACCTTCAATGAGCAGTTCTTC. The whole variable domain, remainder taken from reference TRBV9 and TRBJ2-1, is DSGVTQTPKHLITATGQRVTLRCSPRSGDLSVYWYQQSLDQGLQFLIQYYNGEERAKGNILERFSAQQFPDLHSELNLSSLELGDSALYFCASSVGRGRGTFNEQFFGPGTRLTVL.

The J gene is TRBJ2-1, the V gene TRBV24-1, with D tentatively TRBD2 (6 bases). The germline CDR1 and CDR2 sequences are KGHDR and SFDVKD. V was cut by 2 bases and J by 9 bases, with 16 bases left in between. The CDR3 extends over 15 amino acids. The CDR3 spells CATSDSTRAASEQFF. The CDR3 nucleotides read TGTGCCACCAGTGATTCGACTAGGGCCGCGAGTGAGCAGTTCTTC.

The CDR3 nucleotides are TGTGCCAGTAGTCTGTCCGGGACAGGAGCCTACGAGCAGTACTTC. It translates to CASSLSGTGAYEQYF. The rearrangement joins TRBV19 to TRBJ2-7; TRBD1 matches 8 bases. Germline assignment: CDR1 LNHDA and CDR2 SQIVND (reference sequence). V was pared by 5 bases and J by 2 bases, with 8 bases of the junction left unmatched. The CDR3 loop spans 15 amino acids.

The genes are TRBV5-4 and TRBJ1-6; TRBD1 agrees at 7 bases. Germline CDR1 SGHNT, CDR2 YYREEE (reference sequence). The CDR3 is 15 amino acids. V lost 0 bases, J lost 7 bases, and 4 bases stayed unmatched. DNA of the CDR3: TGTGCCAGCAGCTTGGGACAGGGTCGGAATTCACCCCTCCACTTT. Its translation: CASSLGQGRNSPLHF.

The chain has TRBV2 and TRBJ2-3; D not certain. Germline CDR1 SNHLY, CDR2 FYNNEI. The CDR3 runs to 15 residues. CDR3 coding DNA: TGTGCTACAGCACTTGCGGAGACTCGCACAGATACGCAGTATTTT. It encodes CATALAETRTDTQYF. Together with reference TRBV2 and TRBJ2-3, the CDR3 gives the full variable domain: EPEVTQTPSHQVTQMGQEVILRCVPISNHLYFYWYRQILGQKVEFLVSFYNNEISEKSEIFDDQFSVERPDGSNFTLKIRSTKLEDSAMYFCATALAETRTDTQYFGPGTRLTVL.

CDR3 nucleotide sequence: TGTGCCAGTAGTAGAATAGGGGGTAATTCACCCCTCCACTTT. This codes for CASSRIGGNSPLHF. This chain joins TRBV19 and TRBJ1-6; D is possibly TRBD1 (6 bases). Per germline, CDR1 LNHDA and CDR2 SQIVND (reference sequence). The CDR3 is 14 residues long. V was shortened by 4 bases and J by 6 bases, with 10 bases between the two germline ends.